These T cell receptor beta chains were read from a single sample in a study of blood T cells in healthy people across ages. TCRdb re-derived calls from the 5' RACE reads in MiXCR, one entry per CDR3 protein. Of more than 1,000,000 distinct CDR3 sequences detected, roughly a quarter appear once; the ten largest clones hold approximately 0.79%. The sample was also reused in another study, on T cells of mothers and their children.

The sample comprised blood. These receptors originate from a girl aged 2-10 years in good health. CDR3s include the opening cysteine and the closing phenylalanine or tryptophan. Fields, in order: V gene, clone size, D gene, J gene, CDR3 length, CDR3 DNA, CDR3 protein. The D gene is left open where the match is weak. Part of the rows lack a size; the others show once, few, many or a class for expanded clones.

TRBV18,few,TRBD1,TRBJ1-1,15,TGTGCCAGCTCACCACAAGGACAGGGGAACACTGAAGCTTTCTTT,CASSPQGQGNTEAFF
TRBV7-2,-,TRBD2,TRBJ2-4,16,TGTGCCAGCAGCTCAGGCCCTAGCGGATCCAGAAACATTCAGTACTTC,CASSSGPSGSRNIQYF
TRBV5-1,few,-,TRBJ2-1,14,TGCGCCAGCAGCGTAAAATCTAGTTTTTATGAGCAGTTCTTC,CASSVKSSFYEQFF
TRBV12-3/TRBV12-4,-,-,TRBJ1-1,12,TGTGCCATCCGGGGAATGAACACTGAAGCTTTCTTT,CAIRGMNTEAFF
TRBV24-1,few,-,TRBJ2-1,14,TGTGCCACCAGTGATGGTAGCGGAGGATATGAGCAGTTCTTC,CATSDGSGGYEQFF
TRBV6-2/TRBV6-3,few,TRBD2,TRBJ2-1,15,TGTGCCAGCATCCAGACTAGCGGGCATCTCAATGAGCAGTTCTTC,CASIQTSGHLNEQFF
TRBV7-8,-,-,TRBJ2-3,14,TGTGCCAGCAGCCGATGGGAGTCCACAGATACGCAGTATTTT,CASSRWESTDTQYF
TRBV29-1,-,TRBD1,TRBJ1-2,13,TGCAGCGTTGAAGAGGACAGGCTCGTTGGCTACACCTTC,CSVEEDRLVGYTF
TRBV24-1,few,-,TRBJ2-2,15,TGTGCCACCAGCCCTCCCCACGGCGGCACCGGGGAGCTGTTTTTT,CATSPPHGGTGELFF
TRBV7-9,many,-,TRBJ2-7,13,TGTGCCAGCAGCTTCAAGGGGTCCTACGAGCAGTACTTC,CASSFKGSYEQYF
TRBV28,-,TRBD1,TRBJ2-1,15,TGTGCCAGCTTCAGGGGGCGTGAGTCCTACAATGAGCAGTTCTTC,CASFRGRESYNEQFF
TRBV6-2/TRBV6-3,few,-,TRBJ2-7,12,TGTGCCAGCAGTGTAGGTGACTACGGGCAGTACTTC,CASSVGDYGQYF
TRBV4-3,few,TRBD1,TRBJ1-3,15,TGCGCCAGCAGCCAAGATGGAACAGGGGTAACCACCATATATTTT,CASSQDGTGVTTIYF
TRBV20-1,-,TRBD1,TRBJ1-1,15,TGCAGTGCTAGAAGGGCAGGGGGGATGAACACTGAAGCTTTCTTT,CSARRAGGMNTEAFF
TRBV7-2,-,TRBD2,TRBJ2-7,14,TGTGCCAGCAGCCTCGGACTAGTAGACTACGAGCAGTACTTC,CASSLGLVDYEQYF
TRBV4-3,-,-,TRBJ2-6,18,TGCGCCAGCAGCCAAACCCGGCAGGGCATCTCTGGGGCCAACGTCCTGACTTTC,CASSQTRQGISGANVLTF
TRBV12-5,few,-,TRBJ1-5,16,TGTGCTAGTGGTTTGGTACTCAGTGCGGGGGGTCAGCCCCAGCATTTT,CASGLVLSAGGQPQHF
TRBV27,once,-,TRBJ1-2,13,TGTGCCAGCAGTTTTGGCATCGGCTATGGCTACACCTTC,CASSFGIGYGYTF
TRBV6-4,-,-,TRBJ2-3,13,TGTGCCAGCAGTGGAGGGACCCCAGATACGCAGTATTTT,CASSGGTPDTQYF
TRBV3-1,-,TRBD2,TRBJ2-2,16,TGTGCCAGCAGCCCCGGAAGGAGCGGGGGCACCGGGGAGCTGTTTTTT,CASSPGRSGGTGELFF
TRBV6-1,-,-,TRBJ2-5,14,TGTGCCAGCAGTGAATTCACAGGGCAAGAGACCCAGTACTTC,CASSEFTGQETQYF
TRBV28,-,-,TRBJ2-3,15,TGTGCCAGCAGTTCGGGGCTATTCAGCACAGATACGCAGTATTTT,CASSSGLFSTDTQYF
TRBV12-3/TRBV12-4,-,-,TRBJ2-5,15,TGTGCCAGCAGTTTTTTTGCGGGGGCTACGGGGGAGCAGTACTTC,CASSFFAGATGEQYF
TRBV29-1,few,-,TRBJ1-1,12,TGCAGCGTTGAAGCCAGGGACCCTGAAGCTTTCTTT,CSVEARDPEAFF
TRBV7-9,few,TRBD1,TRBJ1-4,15,TGTGCCAGCAGCTACCGGGACAGGGGCGAGGAAAAACTGTTTTTT,CASSYRDRGEEKLFF
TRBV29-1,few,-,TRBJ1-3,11,TGCAGCCTCCTTGAGGGAAACACCATATATTTT,CSLLEGNTIYF
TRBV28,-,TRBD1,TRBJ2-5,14,TGTGCCAGCAGCTCGAGACAGGGCTGGGAGACCCAGTACTTC,CASSSRQGWETQYF
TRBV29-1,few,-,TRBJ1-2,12,TGCAGCGTAGTGGGGGAGGACTATGGCTACACCTTC,CSVVGEDYGYTF
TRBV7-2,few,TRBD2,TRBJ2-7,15,TGTGCCAGCAGCTTTAGGGCGGGAGGGCCGGAGGAGCAGTACTTC,CASSFRAGGPEEQYF
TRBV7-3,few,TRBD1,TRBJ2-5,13,TGTGCCAGCAGACAGGGACAGGGAGAGACCCAGTACTTC,CASRQGQGETQYF
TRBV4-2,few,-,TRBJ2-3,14,TGTGCCAGCAGTCCCGGGGACTTCACAGATACGCAGTATTTT,CASSPGDFTDTQYF
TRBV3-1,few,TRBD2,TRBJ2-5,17,TGTGCCAGCAGCCAAGATGGGACTAGCGGTTTCCAAGAGACCCAGTACTTC,CASSQDGTSGFQETQYF
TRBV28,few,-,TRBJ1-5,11,TGTGCCAGCACCCACAATCAGCCCCAGCATTTT,CASTHNQPQHF
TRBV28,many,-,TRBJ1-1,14,TGTGCCAGCAGCTTATCGGCAGGGAACACTGAAGCTTTCTTT,CASSLSAGNTEAFF
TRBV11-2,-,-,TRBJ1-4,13,TGTGCCAGCAGCTTTGCACTAGGTGAAAAACTGTTTTTT,CASSFALGEKLFF
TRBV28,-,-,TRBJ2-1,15,TGTGCCAGCAGTTTACGACTAAACGCGTACAATGAGCAGTTCTTC,CASSLRLNAYNEQFF
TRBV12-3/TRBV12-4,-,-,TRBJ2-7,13,TGTGCCAGCAGCCCCCCAGAGTACTACGAGCAGTACTTC,CASSPPEYYEQYF